The rows below give T cell receptor beta chains drawn from one sample of a study of T cell responses to AZD1222 COVID-19 vaccine. Libraries were prepared by immunoSEQ multiplex PCR; TCRdb keeps only in-frame clonotypes and omits some of them. The table shows 120,000 or so clones, with over 75% occurring only once. The sequenced sample was peripheral blood, obtained on day 0 of AZD1222 vaccination. The origin of the receptors is an adult in good health. CDR3s leave out the opening cysteine and the closing phenylalanine or tryptophan.

V	J	CDR3
TRBV2	TRBJ2-5	ASTVTHSGETQY
TRBV19	TRBJ2-7	ASSPGGTHEQY
TRBV5-6	TRBJ2-1	ASSPGLAVAYNEQF
TRBV12-3/TRBV12-4	TRBJ2-1	ASGGNYNEQF
TRBV2	TRBJ1-2	ASSESRDGYT
TRBV5-8	TRBJ1-2	ASSLVPPNYGYT
TRBV18	TRBJ2-7	ASSTSQEYEQY
TRBV6-5	TRBJ1-1	ASSYSTNGDTEAF
TRBV24-1	TRBJ1-2	ATRSTNEVTSYT
TRBV2	TRBJ1-2	ASSDGVGYT
TRBV6-2/TRBV6-3	TRBJ1-1	ASSYVRSGTEAF
TRBV29-1	TRBJ2-3	SVEDRSRETDTQY
TRBV25-1	TRBJ2-2	ASSEANTGELF
TRBV11-3	TRBJ1-1	ASSGADNTEAF
TRBV11-1	TRBJ1-2	ASSRGLELDGYT
TRBV6-1	TRBJ2-7	ASSEEGGGPYEQY
TRBV11-2	TRBJ2-2	ASSPLTGELF
TRBV3-1/TRBV3-2	TRBJ1-4	ASSHLQSGGEKLF
TRBV5-1	TRBJ2-2	ASSLVGGTGELF
TRBV5-1	TRBJ1-1	ASSLGGVEAF
TRBV30	TRBJ1-1	AWSDLPGTEAF